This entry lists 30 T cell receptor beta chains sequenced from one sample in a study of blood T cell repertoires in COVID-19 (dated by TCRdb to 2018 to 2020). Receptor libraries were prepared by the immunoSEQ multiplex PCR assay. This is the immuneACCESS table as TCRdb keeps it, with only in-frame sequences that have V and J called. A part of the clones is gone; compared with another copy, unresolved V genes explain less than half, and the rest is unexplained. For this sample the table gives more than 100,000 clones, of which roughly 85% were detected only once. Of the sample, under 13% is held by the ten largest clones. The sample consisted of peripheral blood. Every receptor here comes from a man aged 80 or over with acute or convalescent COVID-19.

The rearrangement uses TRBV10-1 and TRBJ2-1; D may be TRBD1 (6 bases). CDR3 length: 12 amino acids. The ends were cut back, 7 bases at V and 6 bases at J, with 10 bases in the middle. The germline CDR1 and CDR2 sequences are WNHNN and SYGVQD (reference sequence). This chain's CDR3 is CASTVGANEQFF. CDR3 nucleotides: TGCGCCAGCACGGTGGGGGCCAATGAGCAGTTCTTC.

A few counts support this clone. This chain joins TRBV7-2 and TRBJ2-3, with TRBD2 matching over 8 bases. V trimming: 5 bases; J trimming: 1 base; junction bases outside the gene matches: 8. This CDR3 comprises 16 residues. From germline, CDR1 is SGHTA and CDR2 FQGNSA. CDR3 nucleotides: TGTGCCAGCAGCAAGAGTAGCGGGGCACGCACAGATACGCAGTATTTT. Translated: CASSKSSGARTDTQYF. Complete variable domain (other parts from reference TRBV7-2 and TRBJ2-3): GAGVSQSPSNKVTEKGKDVELRCDPISGHTALYWYRQSLGQGLEFLIYFQGNSAPDKSGLPSDRFSAERTGGSVSTLTIQRTQQEDSAVYLCASSKSSGARTDTQYFGPGTRLTVL.

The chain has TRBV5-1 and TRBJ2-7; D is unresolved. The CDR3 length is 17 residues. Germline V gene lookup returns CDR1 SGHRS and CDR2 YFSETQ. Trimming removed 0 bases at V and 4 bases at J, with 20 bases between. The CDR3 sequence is CASSLDAAPRPSYEQYF. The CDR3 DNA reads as TGCGCCAGCAGCTTGGATGCAGCACCTAGGCCTTCTTACGAGCAGTACTTC.

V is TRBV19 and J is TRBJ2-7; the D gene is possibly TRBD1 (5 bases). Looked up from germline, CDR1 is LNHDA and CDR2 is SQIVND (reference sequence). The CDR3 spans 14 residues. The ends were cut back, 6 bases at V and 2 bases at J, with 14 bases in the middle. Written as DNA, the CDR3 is TGTGCCAGTAGGGGGTTTGGGGCAACCTACGAGCAGTACTTC. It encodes CASRGFGATYEQYF. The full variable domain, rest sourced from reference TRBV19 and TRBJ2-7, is DGGITQSPKYLFRKEGQNVTLSCEQNLNHDAMYWYRQDPGQGLRLIYYSQIVNDFQKGDIAEGYSVSREKKESFPLTVTSAQKNPTAFYLCASRGFGATYEQYFGPGTRLTVT.

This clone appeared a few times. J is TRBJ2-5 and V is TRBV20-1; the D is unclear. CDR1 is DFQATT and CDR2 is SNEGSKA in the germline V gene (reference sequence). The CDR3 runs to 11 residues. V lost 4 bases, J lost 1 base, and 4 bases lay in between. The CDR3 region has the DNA TGCAGTGCTACCCTCCAAGAGACCCAGTACTTC. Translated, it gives CSATLQETQYF.

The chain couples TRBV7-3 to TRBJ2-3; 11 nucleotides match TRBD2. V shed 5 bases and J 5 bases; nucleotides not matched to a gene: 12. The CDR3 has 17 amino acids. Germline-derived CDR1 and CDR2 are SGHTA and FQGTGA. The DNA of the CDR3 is TGTGCCAGCAGCCCCGGGGGGTCGGGACTAGCGGTAGATACGCAGTATTTT. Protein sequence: CASSPGGSGLAVDTQYF.

DNA for the CDR3: TGTGCCAGCAGCTTCCCTAGCGGGAGTTCCTTTGGCACAGATACGCAGTATTTT. It encodes CASSFPSGSSFGTDTQYF. The chain joins TRBV5-5 to TRBJ2-3; 10 bases line up with TRBD2. This CDR3 spans 18 amino acids. V trimming: 2 bases; J trimming: 1 base; junction bases outside the gene matches: 10. Per germline, CDR1 SGHKS and CDR2 YYEKEE (reference sequence).

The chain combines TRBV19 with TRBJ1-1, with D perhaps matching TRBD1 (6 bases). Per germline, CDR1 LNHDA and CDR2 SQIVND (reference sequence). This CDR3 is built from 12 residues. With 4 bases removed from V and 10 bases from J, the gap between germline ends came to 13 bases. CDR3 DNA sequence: TGTGCCAGTAGTAGACAGGCTTCTGGAGCTTTCTTT. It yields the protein CASSRQASGAFF.

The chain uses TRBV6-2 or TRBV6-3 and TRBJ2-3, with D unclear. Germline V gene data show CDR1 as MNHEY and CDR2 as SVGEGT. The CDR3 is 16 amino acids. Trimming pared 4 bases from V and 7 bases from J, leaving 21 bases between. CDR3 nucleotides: TGTGCCAGCAGTTCCCCGACTGCGGTTAATATTTATACGCAGTATTTT. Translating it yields CASSSPTAVNIYTQYF.

The CDR3 nucleotides read TGTGCCAGTAGTATAAGGGCAGGGTACGAGCAGTACTTC. Translating gives CASSIRAGYEQYF. This chain connects TRBV19 to TRBJ2-7; D perhaps matches TRBD1 (5 bases). Germline values: CDR1 LNHDA, CDR2 SQIVND (reference sequence). V lost 2 bases to trimming and J lost 4 bases, with 9 bases between them. The CDR3 length is 13 residues.

The CDR3 here is CASSGSRLSTEAFF. CDR3 DNA: TGTGCCAGCAGCGGGTCCAGGCTGAGCACTGAAGCTTTCTTT. This chain uses TRBV7-2 with TRBJ1-1; D is unclear. Trimming removed 5 bases from V and 4 bases from J, with 14 bases in between. CDR1 and CDR2 from the germline V gene are SGHTA and FQGNSA. CDR3 size: 14 residues.

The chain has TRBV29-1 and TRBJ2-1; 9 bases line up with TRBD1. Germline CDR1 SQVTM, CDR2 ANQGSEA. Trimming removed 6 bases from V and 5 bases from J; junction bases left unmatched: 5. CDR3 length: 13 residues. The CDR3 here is CSVLTGGNNEQFF. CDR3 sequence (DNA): TGCAGCGTCCTGACAGGGGGTAACAATGAGCAGTTCTTC.

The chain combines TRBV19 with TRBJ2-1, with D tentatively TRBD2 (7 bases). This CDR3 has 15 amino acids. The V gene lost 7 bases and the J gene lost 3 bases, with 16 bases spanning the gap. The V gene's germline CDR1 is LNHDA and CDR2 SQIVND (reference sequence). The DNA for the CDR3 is TGTGCCAGTACTCGAGGGGGGGATTACTACAATGAGCAGTTCTTC. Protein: CASTRGGDYYNEQFF.

As DNA, the CDR3 is TGTGCCAGCAGCCCGGGAGGCGGGGCCAATGAGCAGTTCTTC. Its translation is CASSPGGGANEQFF. The chain couples TRBV9 to TRBJ2-1; TRBD2 matches 7 bases. Germline CDR1 is SGDLS and CDR2 is YYNGEE. The junction had 7 bases not matched to a gene; V was cut back by 4 bases and J by 6 bases. The CDR3 sequence is 14 residues long.

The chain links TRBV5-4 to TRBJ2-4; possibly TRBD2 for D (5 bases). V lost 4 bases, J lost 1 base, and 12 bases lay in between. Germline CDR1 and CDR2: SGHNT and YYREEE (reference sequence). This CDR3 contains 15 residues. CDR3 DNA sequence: TGTGCCAGCAGCCCCCGTGGACTGGCCAAAAACATTCAGTACTTC. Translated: CASSPRGLAKNIQYF.

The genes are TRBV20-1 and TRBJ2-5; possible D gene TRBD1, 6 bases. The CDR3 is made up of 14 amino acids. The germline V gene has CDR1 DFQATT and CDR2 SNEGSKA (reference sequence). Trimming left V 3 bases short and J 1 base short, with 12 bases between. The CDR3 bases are TGCAGTGCTAGTCAGGACAGTCCCCAAGAGACCCAGTACTTC. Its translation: CSASQDSPQETQYF.

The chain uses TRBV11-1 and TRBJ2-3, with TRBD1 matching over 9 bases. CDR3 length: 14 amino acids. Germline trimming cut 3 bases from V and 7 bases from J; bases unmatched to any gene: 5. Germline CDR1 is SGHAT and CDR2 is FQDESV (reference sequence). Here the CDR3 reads CASSFGQGRNTQYF. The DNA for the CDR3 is TGTGCCAGCAGCTTCGGACAGGGGAGGAATACGCAGTATTTT.

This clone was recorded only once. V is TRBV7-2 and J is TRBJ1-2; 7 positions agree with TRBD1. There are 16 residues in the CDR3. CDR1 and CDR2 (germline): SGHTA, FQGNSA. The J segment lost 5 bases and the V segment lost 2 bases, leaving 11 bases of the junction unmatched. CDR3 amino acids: CASSLPPGQTLYGYTF. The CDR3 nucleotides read TGTGCCAGCAGCTTACCCCCGGGACAGACTTTGTATGGCTACACCTTC. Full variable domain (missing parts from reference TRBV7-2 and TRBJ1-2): GAGVSQSPSNKVTEKGKDVELRCDPISGHTALYWYRQSLGQGLEFLIYFQGNSAPDKSGLPSDRFSAERTGGSVSTLTIQRTQQEDSAVYLCASSLPPGQTLYGYTFGSGTRLTVV.

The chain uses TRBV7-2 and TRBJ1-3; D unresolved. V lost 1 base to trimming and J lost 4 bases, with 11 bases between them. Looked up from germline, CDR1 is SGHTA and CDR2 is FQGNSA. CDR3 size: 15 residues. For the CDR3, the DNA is TGTGCCAGCAGCTTAGACCGGGGAACAGGAAACACCATATATTTT. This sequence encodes CASSLDRGTGNTIYF.

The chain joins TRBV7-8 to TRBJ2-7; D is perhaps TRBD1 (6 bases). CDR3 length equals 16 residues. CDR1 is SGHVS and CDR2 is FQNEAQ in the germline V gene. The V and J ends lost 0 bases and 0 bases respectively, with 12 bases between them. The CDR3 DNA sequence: TGTGCCAGCAGCTTAGCGGAACAGGGTGGCTCCTACGAGCAGTACTTC. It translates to CASSLAEQGGSYEQYF.

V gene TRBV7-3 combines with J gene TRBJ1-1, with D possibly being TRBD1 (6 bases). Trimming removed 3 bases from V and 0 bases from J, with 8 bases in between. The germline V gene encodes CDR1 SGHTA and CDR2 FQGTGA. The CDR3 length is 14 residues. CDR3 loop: CASSFNRVNTEAFF. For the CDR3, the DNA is TGTGCCAGCAGCTTTAACAGGGTGAACACTGAAGCTTTCTTT.

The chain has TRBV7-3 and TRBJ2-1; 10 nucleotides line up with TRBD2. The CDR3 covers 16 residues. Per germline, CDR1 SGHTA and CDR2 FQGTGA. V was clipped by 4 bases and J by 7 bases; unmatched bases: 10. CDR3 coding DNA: TGTGCCAGCAGCTCCAGCGGGAGGGACGTTTCGAATGAGCAGTTCTTC. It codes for CASSSSGRDVSNEQFF.

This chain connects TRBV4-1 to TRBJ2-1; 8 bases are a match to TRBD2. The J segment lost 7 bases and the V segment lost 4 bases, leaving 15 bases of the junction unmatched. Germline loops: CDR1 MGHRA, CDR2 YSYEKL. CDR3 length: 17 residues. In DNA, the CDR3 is TGCGCCAGCAGCCTATCCCAAGGAGCGGGGGTCCAGAATGAGCAGTTCTTC. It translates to CASSLSQGAGVQNEQFF.

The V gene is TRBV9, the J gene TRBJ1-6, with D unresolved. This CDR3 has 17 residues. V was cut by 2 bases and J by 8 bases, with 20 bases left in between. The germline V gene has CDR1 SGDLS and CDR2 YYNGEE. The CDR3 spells CASSVGSEGPYDSPLHF. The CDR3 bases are TGTGCCAGCAGCGTGGGATCGGAGGGTCCGTATGATTCACCCCTCCACTTT.

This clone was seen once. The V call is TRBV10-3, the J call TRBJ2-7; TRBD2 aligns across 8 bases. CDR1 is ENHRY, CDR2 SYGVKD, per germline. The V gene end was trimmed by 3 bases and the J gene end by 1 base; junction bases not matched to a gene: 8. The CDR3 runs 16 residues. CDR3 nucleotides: TGTGCCATCAGTGACCCCGGGGGGGGCGCTTCCTACGAGCAGTACTTC. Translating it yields CAISDPGGGASYEQYF.

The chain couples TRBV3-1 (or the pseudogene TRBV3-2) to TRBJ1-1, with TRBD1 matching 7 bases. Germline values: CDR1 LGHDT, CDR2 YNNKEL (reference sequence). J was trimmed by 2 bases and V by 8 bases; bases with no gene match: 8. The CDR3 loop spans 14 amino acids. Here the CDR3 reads CASRGDSANTEAFF. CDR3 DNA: TGTGCCAGCCGCGGGGACAGCGCAAACACTGAAGCTTTCTTT.

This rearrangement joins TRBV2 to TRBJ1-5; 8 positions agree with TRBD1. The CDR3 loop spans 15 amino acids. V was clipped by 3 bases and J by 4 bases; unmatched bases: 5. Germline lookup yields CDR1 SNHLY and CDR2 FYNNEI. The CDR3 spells CASSEETGENQPQHF. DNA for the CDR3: TGTGCCAGCAGTGAGGAGACAGGGGAAAATCAGCCCCAGCATTTT.

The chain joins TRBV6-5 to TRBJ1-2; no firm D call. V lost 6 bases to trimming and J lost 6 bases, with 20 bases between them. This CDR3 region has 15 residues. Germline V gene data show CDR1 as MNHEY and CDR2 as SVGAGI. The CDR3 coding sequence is TGTGCCAGCAGGGAGGAAACCCTCTCATCTAATGGCTACACCTTC. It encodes CASREETLSSNGYTF.

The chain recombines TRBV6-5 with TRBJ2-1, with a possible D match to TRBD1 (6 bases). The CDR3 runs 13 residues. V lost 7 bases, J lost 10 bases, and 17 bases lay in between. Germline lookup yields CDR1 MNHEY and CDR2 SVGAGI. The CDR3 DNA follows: TGTGCCAGCATTTCCAGCAGGGGAAACGAGCAGTTCTTC. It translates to CASISSRGNEQFF.

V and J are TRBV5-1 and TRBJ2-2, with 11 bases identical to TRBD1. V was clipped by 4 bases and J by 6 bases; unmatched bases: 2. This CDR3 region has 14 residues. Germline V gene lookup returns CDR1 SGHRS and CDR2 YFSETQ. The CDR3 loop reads CASSEGQGAGELFF. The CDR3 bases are TGCGCCAGCAGCGAGGGACAGGGGGCCGGGGAGCTGTTTTTT.